One sample yielded the 8 T cell receptor beta chains listed below, sequenced in a study of T cell changes during pregnancy in multiple sclerosis. The assay was immunoSEQ multiplex PCR, and TCRdb's table has in-frame clones only and misses some. This table holds about 70,000 clones, about 95% found once. This specimen was peripheral blood, taken in the third trimester of pregnancy. The receptors originated from a female donor with multiple sclerosis, enrolled in a pregnancy study.

CDR3 in DNA: TGTGCCAGTACCCCATCCCCAGGGGTGAACACCGGGGAGCTGTTTTTT. Residues: CASTPSPGVNTGELFF. V gene TRBV19 combines with J gene TRBJ2-2; a weak D match, TRBD1 (6 bases). The CDR3 extends over 16 amino acids. Germline V gene data show CDR1 as LNHDA and CDR2 as SQIVND (reference sequence). The ends were cut back, 7 bases at V and 1 base at J, with 16 bases in the middle.

The chain is built from TRBV19 and TRBJ1-2; TRBD1 matches 8 bases. J lost 4 bases, V lost 7 bases, and 11 bases had no gene match. Germline-derived CDR1 and CDR2 are LNHDA and SQIVND (reference sequence). This CDR3 contains 15 residues. CDR3: CASTTGQGRGYGYTF. CDR3 coding DNA: TGTGCCAGTACTACCGGACAGGGACGTGGCTATGGCTACACCTTC.

V gene TRBV19 combines with J gene TRBJ1-6; unclear D gene. This CDR3 spans 15 amino acids. Between the trimmed V and J ends, which lost 10 bases and 0 bases, there was a span of 13 bases. Looked up from germline, CDR1 is LNHDA and CDR2 is SQIVND (reference sequence). In DNA form, the CDR3 reads TGTGCCACACGAGACTGGAGCTCCTATAATTCACCCCTCCACTTT. Translated, it gives CATRDWSSYNSPLHF.

The chain employs TRBV5-8 and TRBJ2-5, with 9 bases matching TRBD2. This CDR3 has 16 residues. J was trimmed by 2 bases and V by 4 bases; bases with no gene match: 9. CDR1 and CDR2 (germline): SGHTS, YDEGEE. This CDR3 reads CASSPSGTSRQETQYF. In DNA form, the CDR3 reads TGTGCCAGCAGCCCGTCTGGGACTAGCAGACAAGAGACCCAGTACTTC. Complete variable domain (other parts from reference TRBV5-8 and TRBJ2-5): EAGVTQSPTHLIKTRGQQATLRCSPISGHTSVYWYQQALGLGLQFLLWYDEGEERNRGNFPPRFSGRQFPNYSSELNVNALELEDSALYLCASSPSGTSRQETQYFGPGTRLLVL.

The rearrangement links TRBV5-4 to TRBJ1-1; the D is unclear. Germline CDR1 reads SGHNT; CDR2 reads YYREEE (reference sequence). The V gene lost 0 bases and the J gene lost 4 bases, with 7 bases spanning the gap. CDR3 length: 13 residues. The CDR3 DNA is TGTGCCAGCAGCTTGGAGCAGGTCACTGAAGCTTTCTTT. This sequence encodes CASSLEQVTEAFF.

The rearrangement joins TRBV27 to TRBJ2-1; TRBD2 aligns across 9 bases. The germline V gene has CDR1 MNHEY and CDR2 SMNVEV (reference sequence). After removal of 0 bases from V and 6 bases from J, the junction contained 12 bases not matched to a gene. The CDR3 totals 18 residues. CDR3 region: CASSLSWGWGSGGNEQFF. The CDR3 nucleotides are TGTGCCAGCAGTTTATCCTGGGGGTGGGGTAGCGGGGGCAATGAGCAGTTCTTC.

The chain employs TRBV18 and TRBJ2-3; TRBD1 matches 9 bases. V lost 5 bases and J lost 4; bases outside the gene matches: 4. Germline V gene sequence: CDR1 KGHSH, CDR2 LQKENI. This CDR3 has 14 residues. The CDR3 nucleotides read TGTGCCAGCTCAACAGGGGGCGCCTCAGATACGCAGTATTTT. Protein sequence: CASSTGGASDTQYF.

The V gene is TRBV7-3, the J gene TRBJ1-1, with 7 bases fitting TRBD1. Germline trimming cut 6 bases from V and 3 bases from J; bases unmatched to any gene: 22. The CDR3 consists of 19 residues. Per the germline V gene, CDR1 is SGHTA and CDR2 is FQGTGA. The CDR3 DNA reads as TGTGCCAGCAGTCCTCGCCGGGACAGACTCCGGCGAGTGGACACTGAAGCTTTCTTT. Translated, it gives CASSPRRDRLRRVDTEAFF.